This entry is about one TCR beta chain. The antigen is not known. V lost 3 bases, J lost 1 base, and 9 bases lay in between. This CDR3 region has 14 residues. Germline CDR1 reads SNHLY; CDR2 reads FYNNEI. The sample comes from a study of shared clonotypes between healthy human individuals. The repertoire was sequenced with immunoSEQ multiplex PCR; TCRdb's copy has only in-frame clones and lacks some. Altogether 2.5 million or so clones are present, about 92% being singletons, with the ten largest covering roughly 0.15%. Naive CD45RA+ and memory CD45RA-negative subsets were split from CD4+ cells. Study outcomes and limitations: Rarefaction gave evidence that sorted-subset sequencing remained incomplete despite large depth.

This clonotype was sampled from a man aged 18 to 35 in good health. The chain carries TRBV2 and TRBJ2-5; D not certain. Material: naive CD4+ T cells sorted from blood. Subset in this sample: CD45RA+ positively selected. DNA of the CDR3: TGTGCCAGCAGTGACGCTCGGCTCCAAGAGACCCAGTACTTC. As protein: CASSDARLQETQYF.